These T cell receptor beta chains were read from a single sample in a study of beta chain features in type 1 diabetes. TCRdb keeps only in-frame clones here, not all; method: immunoSEQ multiplex PCR. The top ten clones hold about 0.019% of a sample with 350,000 to 400,000 clones, less than 15% of them seen once. Specimen: naive CD4+ T cells from blood. The source of these receptors is a woman in her late teens or twenties in good health. The CDR3 runs from the conserved cysteine through the conserved F or W.

v_gene	j_gene	CDR3aa
TRBV18	TRBJ2-1	CASSPLAGGPPSYNEQFF
TRBV29-1	TRBJ1-5	CSVAQGGNQPQHF
TRBV19	TRBJ2-7	CASSMTTGGYEQYF
TRBV5-1	TRBJ2-6	CASSLTGQSSGANVLTF
TRBV6-5	TRBJ2-1	CASRRSFRGEQFF
TRBV15	TRBJ1-2	CATSSTPPVGYTF
TRBV30	TRBJ1-3	CAWSQGTGNTIYF
TRBV5-1	TRBJ1-1	CASSLGSGGGTSEAFF
TRBV7-6	TRBJ2-2	CASSFPMTGNTGELFF
TRBV18	TRBJ2-3	CASSQFGQLSTDTQYF
TRBV6-5	TRBJ1-5	CASSYAQGNQPQHF
TRBV30	TRBJ1-5	CAWSLDTASNQPQHF
TRBV5-1	TRBJ2-1	CASSTRLANEQFF